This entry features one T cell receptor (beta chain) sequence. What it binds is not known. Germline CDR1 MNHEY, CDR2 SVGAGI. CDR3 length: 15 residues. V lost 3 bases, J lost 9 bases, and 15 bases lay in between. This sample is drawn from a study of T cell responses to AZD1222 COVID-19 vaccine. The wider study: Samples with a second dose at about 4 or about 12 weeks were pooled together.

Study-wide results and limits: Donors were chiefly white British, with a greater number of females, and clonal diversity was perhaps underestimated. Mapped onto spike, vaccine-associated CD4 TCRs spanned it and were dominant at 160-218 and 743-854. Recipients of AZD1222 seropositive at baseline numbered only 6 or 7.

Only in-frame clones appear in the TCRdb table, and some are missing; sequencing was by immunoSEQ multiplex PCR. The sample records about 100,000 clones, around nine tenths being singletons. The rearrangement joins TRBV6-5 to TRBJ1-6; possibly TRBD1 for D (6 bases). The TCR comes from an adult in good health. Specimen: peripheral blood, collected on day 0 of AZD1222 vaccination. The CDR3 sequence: CASSYQQGFGSPLHF. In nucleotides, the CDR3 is TGTGCCAGCAGTTATCAACAGGGATTTGGTTCACCCCTCCACTTT.